This entry features one T cell receptor beta chain sequence. Its antigen is not yet known. Nothing much larger sits one base from this clone, and base qualities are not available. A distance of 12 bases separates the germline ends of V and J, which lose 5 bases and 1 base respectively. Inclusive of the bounding cysteine and phenylalanine, the CDR3 is 15 residues long. Only CDR3 DNA remains: 45 bases, in frame from the first base. Sequences MNHEY (CDR1) and SMNVEV (CDR2) are obtained from the germline V gene (reference sequence). The sample originates from a study of blood T cell repertoires in COVID-19 (dated by TCRdb to 2019 to 2021). A note on the overall study: Collaborator samples came from the United States, Italy and Spain and covered acute and convalescent phases of COVID-19. Where HLA class I and class II types were available, the types were taken from metadata supplied by the sample provider, not from assay-based typing. The prospective study material was composed of cDNA or gDNA derived from T cells, B-cell-depleted T cells, or PBMCs. Samples were obtained from the ongoing ImmuneRACE study (first 160 participants) and from about 1,300 subjects provided by 6 global collaborators. The repertoires were made available in a free public database intended to serve as a resource for research on the immune response to SARS-CoV-2. Deeply sampled blood TCRbeta repertoires from subjects exposed to, actively infected with, or recovered from COVID-19 were included in the dataset. Nearly every sample came with metadata listing a de-identified subject ID, COVID-19 status, age in years and sex. Here is what the overall study found, with its caveats: The amount of clinical and demographic metadata varied by source and participant and was provided uncurated.

Collaborating institutions collected whole blood in K2EDTA tubes following their own protocols. For TCRbeta analysis, collaborators shipped samples as frozen whole blood, isolated PBMCs, or DNA extracted from either of those sample types. The immunoSEQ Assay, a bias-controlled multiplex PCR, was used to amplify TCRbeta CDR3 regions from genomic DNA. In the authors' own workflow: Within the assay, amplification of reference gene primers was used to estimate how many nucleated cells each sample contained. Sequence reads were collapsed and filtered to measure the absolute abundance of every unique TCRbeta CDR3 rearrangement. For each sample, productive Simpson clonality was calculated as the square root of Simpson's diversity index across productive rearrangements. Held by TCRdb, this immuneACCESS table contains in-frame sequences only and omits some clones. Under half of the omission traces to an unresolved V gene where checked; the cause of the rest is unknown. The V and J calls and clone size come from that table; D and trimming were worked out from the DNA. The sample table lists roughly 45,000 clones, roughly nine tenths of them with a count of one. The ten most abundant clones make up around 17% of the sample.

This clonotype was obtained from a man aged 65 to 85 with active COVID-19. Sequenced sample: peripheral blood. The chain is made from TRBV27 and TRBJ2-1, with TRBD2 as a weak D call on 5 bases. The CDR3 amino acid sequence is: CASSLQQRSYNEQFF. In nucleotides, the sequence is TGTGCCAGCAGTCTCCAACAGCGGTCCTACAATGAGCAGTTCTTC.